This entry features one T cell receptor (beta chain) sequence. The record originates from a study of shared clonotypes between healthy human individuals. Germline V gene sequence: CDR1 SGHRS, CDR2 YFSETQ. The J segment lost 5 bases and the V segment lost 1 base, leaving 12 bases of the junction unmatched. CDR3 length: 18 residues. Assay: immunoSEQ multiplex PCR; the TCRdb copy retains only in-frame clones and omits some. The repertoire has under 1 million clones, approximately 96% of them found once; the top ten carry less than 0.25%. Naive CD8 cells lacked CD45RO and underwent positive selection for CCR7, leaving out terminally differentiated effector memory CD45RA+ cells.

This receptor was taken from a man aged 30-40 years in good health. Sequencing was done on a sample of naive CD8+ T cells sorted from blood. V usage is TRBV5-1 and J usage is TRBJ2-1; 10 bases agree with TRBD2. The CDR3 loop reads CASSLSVAGGNLDNEQFF. CDR3 DNA: TGCGCCAGCAGCTTGTCGGTAGCGGGAGGAAACCTGGACAATGAGCAGTTCTTC.